This T cell receptor beta chain was sequenced for a study of cytomegalovirus exposure and HLA in healthy donors. Study-level results: A later analysis, which compared TCR beta chains of equal frequency, found the HLA-associated ones more clonally expanded.

The PCR had 60 Vbeta and 13 Jbeta primers. Libraries were prepared by immunoSEQ multiplex PCR; TCRdb keeps only in-frame clonotypes and omits some of them. The top ten hold 5.5% of the sample, which has around 130,000 clones, about 8.5% seen once. Germline loops: CDR1 LNHDA, CDR2 SQIVND (reference sequence). V lost 3 bases, J lost 9 bases, and 15 bases lay in between. The CDR3 is made up of 15 amino acids. This clone was counted only a few times. Its specificity is unknown. The sample consisted of PBMCs. The chain is built from TRBV19 and TRBJ1-6; maybe TRBD1 (5 bases). This sequence originates from a man in his forties or fifties in good health and CMV-seronegative. CDR3 protein: CASSMFQGIGSPLHF. CDR3 nucleotide sequence: TGTGCCAGTAGTATGTTCCAGGGTATAGGTTCACCCCTCCACTTT.